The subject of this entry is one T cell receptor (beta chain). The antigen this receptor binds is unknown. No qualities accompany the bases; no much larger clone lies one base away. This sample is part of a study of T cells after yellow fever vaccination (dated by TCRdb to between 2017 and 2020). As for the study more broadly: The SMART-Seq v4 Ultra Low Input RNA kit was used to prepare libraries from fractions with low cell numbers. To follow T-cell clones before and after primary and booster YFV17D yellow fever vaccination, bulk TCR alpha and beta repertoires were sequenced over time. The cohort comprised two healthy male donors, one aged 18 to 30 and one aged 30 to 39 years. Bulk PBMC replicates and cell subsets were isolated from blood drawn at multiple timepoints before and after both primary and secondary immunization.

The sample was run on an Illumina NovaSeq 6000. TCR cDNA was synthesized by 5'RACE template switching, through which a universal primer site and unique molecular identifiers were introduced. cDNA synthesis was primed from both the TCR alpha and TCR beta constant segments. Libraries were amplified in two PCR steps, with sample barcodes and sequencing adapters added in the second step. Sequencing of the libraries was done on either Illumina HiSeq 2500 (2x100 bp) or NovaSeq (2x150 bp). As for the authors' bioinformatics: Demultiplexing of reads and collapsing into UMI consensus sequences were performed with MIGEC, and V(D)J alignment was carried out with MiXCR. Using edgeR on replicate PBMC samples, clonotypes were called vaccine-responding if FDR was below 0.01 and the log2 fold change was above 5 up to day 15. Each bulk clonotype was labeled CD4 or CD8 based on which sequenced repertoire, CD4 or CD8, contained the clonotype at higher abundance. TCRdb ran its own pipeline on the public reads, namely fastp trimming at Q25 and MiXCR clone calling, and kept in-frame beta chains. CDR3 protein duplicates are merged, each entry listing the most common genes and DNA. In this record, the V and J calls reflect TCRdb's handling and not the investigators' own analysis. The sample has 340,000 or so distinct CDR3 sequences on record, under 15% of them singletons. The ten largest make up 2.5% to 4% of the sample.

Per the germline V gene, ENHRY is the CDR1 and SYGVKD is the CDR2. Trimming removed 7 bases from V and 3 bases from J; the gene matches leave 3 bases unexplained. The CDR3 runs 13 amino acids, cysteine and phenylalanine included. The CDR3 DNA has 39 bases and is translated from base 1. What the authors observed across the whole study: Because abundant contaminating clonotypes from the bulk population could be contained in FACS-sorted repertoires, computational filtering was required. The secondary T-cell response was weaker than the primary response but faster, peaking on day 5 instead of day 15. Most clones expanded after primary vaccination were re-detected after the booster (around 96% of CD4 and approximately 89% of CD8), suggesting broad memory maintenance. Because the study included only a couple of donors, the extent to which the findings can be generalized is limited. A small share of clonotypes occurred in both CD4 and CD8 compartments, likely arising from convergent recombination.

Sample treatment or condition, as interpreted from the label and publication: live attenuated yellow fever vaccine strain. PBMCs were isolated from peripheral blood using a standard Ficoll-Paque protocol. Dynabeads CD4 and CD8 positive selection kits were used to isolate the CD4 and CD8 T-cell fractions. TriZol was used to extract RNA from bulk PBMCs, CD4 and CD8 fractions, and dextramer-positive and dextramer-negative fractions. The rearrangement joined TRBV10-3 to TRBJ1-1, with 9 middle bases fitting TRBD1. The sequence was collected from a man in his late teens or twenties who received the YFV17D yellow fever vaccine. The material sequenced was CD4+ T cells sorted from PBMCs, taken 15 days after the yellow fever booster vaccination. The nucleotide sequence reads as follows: TGTGCCATCACTAGGACAGGGGACACTGAAGCTTTCTTT. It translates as CAITRTGDTEAFF.